The source of this T cell receptor beta chain is a study of OX40 agonist ivuxolimab in advanced cancers. Study-wide context: Ivuxolimab, which targeted the costimulatory receptor OX40 (CD134), was an agonistic, fully human IgG2 monoclonal antibody. Intravenous ivuxolimab was administered to patients every 2 weeks at six dose levels: 0.01, 0.1, 0.3, 1.5, 3 and 10 mg/kg. Of the approximately 54 patients in dose escalation, approximately 20 had hepatocellular carcinoma, roughly 15 had melanoma, 9 had renal cell carcinoma and 9 had head and neck cancer. In the dose-escalation cohort, roughly 80% of patients were male, and the mean age was around 60 years, with a range of roughly 20 to 80. Patients were allowed to have had prior anti-PD-1, anti-PD-L1 or anti-CTLA-4 therapy, and around 37% of the dose-escalation patients had previously received checkpoint inhibitors. Three dose-escalation patients achieved partial responses, one with hepatocellular carcinoma and two with cutaneous melanoma. Peripheral TCRbeta sequencing aimed to test whether ivuxolimab altered TCR sequence diversity and caused clonal T-cell expansion. The paper covers the monotherapy dose-escalation part of the phase I ivuxolimab trial, which included N of about 56 patients. Study-level results and caveats: In the 0.1-3.0 mg/kg groups, partial responders were among the patients with the lowest normalized peripheral clonal expansion, particularly in CD8+ T cells. Which antigens the clonally expanded peripheral T cells were specific for was not determined. At doses from 0.1 to 3.0 mg/kg, clonal expansion was seen in both CD4+ and CD8+ blood T cells between baseline and week 6. Low levels of normalized T-cell clonal expansion were also seen in some patients who did not respond. On average, CD8+ T cells showed more expanded clones than CD4+ T cells after ivuxolimab.

Patients with autoimmune disease history or receiving systemic immunosuppression were excluded from the trial. Peripheral blood for TCR sequencing was collected from all dose cohorts at baseline, on cycle 4 day 1, and on cycle 7 day 1. The samples were drawn from a first-in-human, open-label, multicenter phase I dose-escalation trial of ivuxolimab. The trial enrolled adults with locally advanced or metastatic head and neck squamous cell, hepatocellular, melanoma or renal cell carcinoma. Before TCR sequencing, CD4+ T cells and CD8+ T cells were sorted from peripheral blood as separate populations. For sequencing of the TCRbeta CDR3 region, genomic DNA was extracted from the sorted cells. The immunoSEQ Assay was used to sequence the TCRbeta CDR3 regions. TCRdb mirrors the immuneACCESS table, restricted to in-frame sequences. Some clones are absent from its copies; in checked studies, under half trace to an unresolved V gene, and the reason for the others is unknown. The sample has some 70,000 clones on record, 84% of them singletons. The top ten clones comprise roughly 1.2% of the sample.

Comment on this clone: Its antigen remains undetermined. The sample holds no much larger clone one base away, and base qualities are not on file.

From the cysteine through the phenylalanine, the CDR3 covers 16 amino acids. CDR3 DNA is the only sequence kept; it has 48 bases, read in frame from the first base. Unmatched junction bases come to 9, with V trimmed by 8 bases and J by 4 bases. Reading the germline V gene gives CDR1 SGHTA and CDR2 FQGNSA. The source material was CD4+ or CD8+ T cells sorted from blood, sampled in a trial of the OX40 agonist ivuxolimab. This sequence was found in an adult with an advanced solid tumor such as melanoma, head and neck, liver or kidney cancer. Recombination connected TRBV7-2 to TRBJ2-2; 11 nucleotides in the junction match TRBD1. The CDR3 loop reads CASATDRGRLTGELFF. Here is the DNA: TGTGCCAGCGCCACGGACAGGGGGCGTCTCACCGGGGAGCTGTTTTTT.